One and the same sample provided the 16 T cell receptor beta chains below, sequenced in a study of cytomegalovirus exposure and HLA in healthy donors. Primers included in the PCR were 60 Vbeta and 13 Jbeta primers. This table comes from immunoSEQ multiplex PCR, and its TCRdb copy is limited to in-frame clones, with some not included. The sample yields roughly 34,000 clones, of which the top ten take up over 4%. Sequencing was done on a sample of PBMCs. These TCRs come from a woman aged 40 to 49 in good health and CMV-seropositive.

This sequence joins TRBV27 and TRBJ2-2, with D tentatively TRBD1 (5 bases). Between the trimmed V and J ends, which lost 5 bases and 6 bases, there was a span of 7 bases. Germline CDR1 MNHEY, CDR2 SMNVEV (reference sequence). The CDR3 length is 12 residues. CDR3 bases: TGTGCCAGCAGTAGGGGCGCCGGGGAGCTGTTTTTT. This codes for CASSRGAGELFF.

The chain is built from TRBV7-8 and TRBJ2-7; 7 bases are a match to TRBD2. The CDR3 is made up of 15 amino acids. Losses at the gene ends were 2 bases for V and 7 bases for J; bases not matched to a gene: 11. Germline CDR1 reads SGHVS; CDR2 reads FQNEAQ. The CDR3 region is CASSLRGGVPKEQYF. CDR3 coding DNA: TGTGCCAGCAGCTTACGGGGAGGGGTTCCGAAGGAGCAGTACTTC.

The CDR3 loop is CASRPGAGANVLTF. In DNA form, the CDR3 reads TGTGCCAGCAGGCCAGGGGCTGGGGCCAACGTCCTGACTTTC. This rearrangement joins TRBV27 to TRBJ2-6, with D maybe TRBD1 (6 bases). The CDR3 extends over 14 amino acids. Germline-derived CDR1 and CDR2 are MNHEY and SMNVEV (reference sequence). V dropped 6 bases and J dropped 2 bases, with 8 bases sitting between them.

V is TRBV10-3 and J is TRBJ1-4, with 10 bases matching TRBD1. Trimming at V came to 9 bases and at J to 6 bases, leaving 7 bases not matched to a gene. Germline V CDR1 and CDR2: ENHRY, SYGVKD. This CDR3 contains 14 residues. CDR3 amino acids: CAISGTGEDEKLFF. Written as DNA, the CDR3 is TGTGCCATATCAGGGACAGGGGAGGATGAAAAACTGTTTTTT.

This chain uses TRBV18 with TRBJ2-1; 16 bases fit TRBD2. Losses at the gene ends were 1 base for V and 7 bases for J; bases not matched to a gene: 1. Germline V gives CDR1 KGHSH, CDR2 LQKENI. This CDR3 contains 16 residues. CDR3 sequence reads: CASSPQGLAGGNEQFF. CDR3 coding DNA: TGTGCCAGCTCACCACAGGGACTAGCGGGAGGGAATGAGCAGTTCTTC.

The CDR3 is CAWRRAGGSNEQFF. CDR3 DNA sequence: TGTGCCTGGAGGAGAGCGGGAGGTTCAAATGAGCAGTTCTTC. This sequence joins TRBV30 and TRBJ2-1; TRBD2 matches at 9 bases. The germline V gene has CDR1 GTSNPN and CDR2 SVGIG (reference sequence). The CDR3 has 14 residues. With V trimmed by 3 bases and J by 7 bases, 7 bases remained unmatched.

This chain links TRBV6-6 with TRBJ2-1, with 12 nucleotides matching TRBD2. The CDR3 spans 15 residues. V lost 7 bases and J lost 7; bases outside the gene matches: 8. Germline loops: CDR1 MNHNY, CDR2 SVGAGI (reference sequence). CDR3 residues: CASTNRTSGMNEQFF. The CDR3 nucleotides are TGTGCCAGCACCAACAGGACTAGCGGGATGAATGAGCAGTTCTTC.

The V call is TRBV6-5, the J call TRBJ1-2; tentative D call: TRBD1 (5 bases). The CDR3 is 14 amino acids. V lost 6 bases, J lost 4 bases, and 15 bases lay in between. The germline V gene encodes CDR1 MNHEY and CDR2 SVGAGI. The CDR3 DNA reads as TGTGCCAGCAGGCGGGAAAGGGGCGTCTATGGCTACACCTTC. This gives the protein CASRRERGVYGYTF.

J is TRBJ1-5 and V is TRBV6-6; 9 positions agree with TRBD1. Germline V CDR1 and CDR2: MNHNY, SVGAGI (reference sequence). This CDR3 has 16 amino acids. The V segment lost 6 bases and the J segment 9 bases; nucleotides outside the gene matches: 15. CDR3 protein: CASSPGGQGRLRPQHF. CDR3 nucleotide sequence: TGTGCCAGCAGCCCGGGCGGACAGGGGAGATTGAGGCCCCAGCATTTT.

The V and J genes are TRBV7-9 and TRBJ2-2, with TRBD2 identical over 9 bases. V lost 1 base and J lost 1; bases outside the gene matches: 1. The CDR3 runs 16 residues. Germline CDR1 and CDR2: SEHNR and FQNEAQ (reference sequence). CDR3 loop: CASSLVAGVNTGELFF. As DNA, the CDR3 is TGTGCCAGCAGCTTAGTAGCGGGAGTGAACACCGGGGAGCTGTTTTTT.

The chain has TRBV9 and TRBJ2-3, with 7 bases identical to TRBD2. V was pared by 1 base and J by 8 bases, with 22 bases of the junction left unmatched. This CDR3 is built from 19 residues. From germline, CDR1 is SGDLS and CDR2 YYNGEE. The CDR3 sequence is CASSVSPLGEGGKTVTQYF. For the CDR3, the DNA is TGTGCCAGCAGCGTAAGTCCCCTGGGAGAGGGAGGGAAGACGGTTACGCAGTATTTT.

The chain couples TRBV19 to TRBJ1-2; 7 bases agree with TRBD1. Trimming at V came to 6 bases and at J to 7 bases, leaving 8 bases not matched to a gene. This CDR3 spans 13 amino acids. Germline lookup yields CDR1 LNHDA and CDR2 SQIVND (reference sequence). CDR3 protein: CASRVQGSGGYTF. CDR3 sequence (DNA): TGTGCCAGTAGGGTACAGGGGAGTGGTGGCTACACCTTC.

V gene TRBV6-6 combines with J gene TRBJ2-5; 10 bases map to TRBD2. V trimming: 2 bases; J trimming: 5 bases; junction bases outside the gene matches: 8. There are 16 residues in the CDR3. Germline lookup yields CDR1 MNHNY and CDR2 SVGAGI (reference sequence). CDR3: CASSYAVAGGGETQYF. CDR3 DNA sequence: TGTGCCAGCAGTTACGCGGTAGCGGGAGGCGGGGAGACCCAGTACTTC.

The chain couples TRBV6-1 to TRBJ1-2; D uncertain. With 2 bases removed from V and 8 bases from J, the gap between germline ends came to 12 bases. The germline V gene has CDR1 MNHNS and CDR2 SASEGT. The CDR3 spans 13 residues. The CDR3 DNA is TGTGCCAGCAGTGAACTTGGCCCCTGGGGCTACACCTTC. Amino acids: CASSELGPWGYTF.

This chain joins TRBV19 and TRBJ2-5, with D tentatively TRBD2 (6 bases). From germline, CDR1 is LNHDA and CDR2 SQIVND (reference sequence). The CDR3 length is 13 residues. V gave up 3 bases and J gave up 7 bases, with 12 bases separating them. The CDR3 sequence is CASSMGQGGTQYF. In DNA, the CDR3 is TGTGCCAGTAGTATGGGTCAGGGAGGGACCCAGTACTTC.

V and J are TRBV4-2 and TRBJ2-1; TRBD2 agrees at 9 bases. The germline V gene encodes CDR1 LGHNA and CDR2 YNFKEQ. Losses at the gene ends were 1 base for V and 8 bases for J; bases not matched to a gene: 15. CDR3 length: 18 residues. Here the CDR3 DNA reads TGTGCCAGCAGCCAAGGCCATGTAATGGCGGGAGGGAAAGATGAGCAGTTCTTC. Its protein is CASSQGHVMAGGKDEQFF.